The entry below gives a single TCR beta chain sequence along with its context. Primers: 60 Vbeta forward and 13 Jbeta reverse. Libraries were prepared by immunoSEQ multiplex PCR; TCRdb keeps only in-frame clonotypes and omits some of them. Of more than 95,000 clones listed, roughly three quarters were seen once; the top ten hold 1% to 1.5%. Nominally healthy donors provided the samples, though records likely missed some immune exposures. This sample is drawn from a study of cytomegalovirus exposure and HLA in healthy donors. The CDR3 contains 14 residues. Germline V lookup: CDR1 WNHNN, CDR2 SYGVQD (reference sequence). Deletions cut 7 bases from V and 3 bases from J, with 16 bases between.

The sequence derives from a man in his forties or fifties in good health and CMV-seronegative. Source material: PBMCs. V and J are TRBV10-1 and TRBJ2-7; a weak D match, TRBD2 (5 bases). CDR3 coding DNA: TGCGCCAGCAAGGACTTCGGCAATATCTACGAGCAGTACTTC. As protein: CASKDFGNIYEQYF.